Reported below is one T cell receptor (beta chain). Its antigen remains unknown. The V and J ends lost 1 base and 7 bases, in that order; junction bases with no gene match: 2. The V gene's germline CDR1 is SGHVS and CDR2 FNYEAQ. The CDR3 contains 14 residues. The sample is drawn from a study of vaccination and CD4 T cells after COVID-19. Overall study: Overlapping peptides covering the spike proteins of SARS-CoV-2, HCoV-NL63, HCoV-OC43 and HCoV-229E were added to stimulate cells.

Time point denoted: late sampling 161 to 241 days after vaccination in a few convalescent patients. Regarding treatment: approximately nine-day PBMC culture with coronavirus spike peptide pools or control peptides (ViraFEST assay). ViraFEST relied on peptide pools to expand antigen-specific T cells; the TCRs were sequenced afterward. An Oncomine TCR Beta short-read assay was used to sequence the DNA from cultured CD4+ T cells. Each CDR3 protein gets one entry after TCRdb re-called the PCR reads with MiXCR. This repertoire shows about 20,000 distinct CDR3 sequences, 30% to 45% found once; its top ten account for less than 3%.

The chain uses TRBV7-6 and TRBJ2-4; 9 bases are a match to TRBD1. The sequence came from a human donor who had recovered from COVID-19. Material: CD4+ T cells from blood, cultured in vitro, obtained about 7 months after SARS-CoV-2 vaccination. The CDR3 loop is CASSLGTGVNIQYF. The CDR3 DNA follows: TGTGCCAGCAGCTTAGGGACAGGGGTTAACATTCAGTACTTC.